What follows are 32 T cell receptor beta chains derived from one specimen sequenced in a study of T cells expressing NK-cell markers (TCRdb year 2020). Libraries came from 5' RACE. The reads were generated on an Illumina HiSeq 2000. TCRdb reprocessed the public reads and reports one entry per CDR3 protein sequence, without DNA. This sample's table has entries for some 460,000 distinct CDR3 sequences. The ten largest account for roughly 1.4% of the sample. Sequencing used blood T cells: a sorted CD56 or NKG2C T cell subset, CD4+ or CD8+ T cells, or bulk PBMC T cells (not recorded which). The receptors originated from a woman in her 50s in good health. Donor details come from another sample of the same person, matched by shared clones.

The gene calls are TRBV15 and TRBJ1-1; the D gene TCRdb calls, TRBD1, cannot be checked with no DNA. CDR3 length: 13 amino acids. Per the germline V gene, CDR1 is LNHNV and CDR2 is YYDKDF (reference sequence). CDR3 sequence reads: CATSVNRAAEAFF.

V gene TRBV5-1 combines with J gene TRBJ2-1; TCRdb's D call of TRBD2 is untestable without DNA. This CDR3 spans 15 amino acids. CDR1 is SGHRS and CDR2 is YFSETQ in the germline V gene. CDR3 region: CASARLEGGYNEQFF.

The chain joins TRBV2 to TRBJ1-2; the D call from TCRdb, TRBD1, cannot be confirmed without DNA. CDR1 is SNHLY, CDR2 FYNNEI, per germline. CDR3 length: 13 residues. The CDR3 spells CASSRRTGEGYTF.

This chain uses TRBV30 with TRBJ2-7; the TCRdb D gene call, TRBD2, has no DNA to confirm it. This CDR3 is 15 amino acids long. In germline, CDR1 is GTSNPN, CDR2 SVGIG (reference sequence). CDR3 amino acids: CAWRLAGGPGYEQYF.

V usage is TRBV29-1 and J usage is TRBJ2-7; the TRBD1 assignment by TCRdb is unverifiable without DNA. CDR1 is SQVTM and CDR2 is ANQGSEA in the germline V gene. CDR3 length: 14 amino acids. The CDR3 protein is CSVDSPGQSYEQYF.

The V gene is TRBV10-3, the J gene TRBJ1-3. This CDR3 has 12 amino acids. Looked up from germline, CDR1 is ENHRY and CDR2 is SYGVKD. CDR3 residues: CAISTDGNTIYF.

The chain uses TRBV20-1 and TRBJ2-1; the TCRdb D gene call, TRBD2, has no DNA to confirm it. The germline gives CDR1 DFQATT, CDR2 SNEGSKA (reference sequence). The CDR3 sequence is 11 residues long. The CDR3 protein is CSARPQREQFF.

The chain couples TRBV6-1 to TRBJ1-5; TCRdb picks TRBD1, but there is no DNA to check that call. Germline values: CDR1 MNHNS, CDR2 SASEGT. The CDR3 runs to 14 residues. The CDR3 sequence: CASSAQGNNQPQHF.

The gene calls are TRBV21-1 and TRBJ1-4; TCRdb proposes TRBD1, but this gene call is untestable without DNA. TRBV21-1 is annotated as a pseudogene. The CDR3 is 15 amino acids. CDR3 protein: CASTPPNRDGEKLFF.

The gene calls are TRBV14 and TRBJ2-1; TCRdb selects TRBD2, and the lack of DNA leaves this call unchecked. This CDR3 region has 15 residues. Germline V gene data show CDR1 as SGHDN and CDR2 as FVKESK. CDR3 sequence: CASSLLAGSGNEQFF.

Here the CDR3 reads CASSPGRRNTGELFF. The chain joins TRBV3-1 to TRBJ2-2; TCRdb's D gene call, TRBD1, goes unchecked for lack of DNA. Germline loops: CDR1 LGHDT, CDR2 YNNKEL (reference sequence). This CDR3 region has 15 residues. Drawing the rest from reference TRBV3-1 and TRBJ2-2, the complete variable domain is DTAVSQTPKYLVTQMGNDKSIKCEQNLGHDTMYWYKQDSKKFLKIMFSYNNKELIINETVPNRFSPKSPDKAHLNLHINSLELGDSAVYFCASSPGRRNTGELFFGEGSRLTVL.

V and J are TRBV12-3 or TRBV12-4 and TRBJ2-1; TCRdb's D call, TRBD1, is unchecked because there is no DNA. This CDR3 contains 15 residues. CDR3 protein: CASSPLGQGYNEQFF.

This chain's CDR3 is CASSLFTSRTDTQYF. This rearrangement joins TRBV5-1 to TRBJ2-3; TCRdb's D call of TRBD2 is untestable without DNA. CDR1 and CDR2 (germline): SGHRS, YFSETQ. The CDR3 extends over 15 amino acids. The complete variable domain, with remaining parts taken from reference TRBV5-1 and TRBJ2-3, reads KAGVTQTPRYLIKTRGQQVTLSCSPISGHRSVSWYQQTPGQGLQFLFEYFSETQRNKGNFPGRFSGRQFSNSRSEMNVSTLELGDSALYLCASSLFTSRTDTQYFGPGTRLTVL.

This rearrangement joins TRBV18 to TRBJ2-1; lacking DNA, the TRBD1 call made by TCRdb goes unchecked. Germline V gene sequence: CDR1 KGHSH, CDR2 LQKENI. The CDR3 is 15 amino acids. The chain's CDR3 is CASSPTGSNYNEQFF.

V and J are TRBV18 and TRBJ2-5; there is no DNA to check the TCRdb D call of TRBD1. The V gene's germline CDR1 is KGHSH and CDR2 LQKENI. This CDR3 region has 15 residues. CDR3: CASSGRDTHQETQYF.

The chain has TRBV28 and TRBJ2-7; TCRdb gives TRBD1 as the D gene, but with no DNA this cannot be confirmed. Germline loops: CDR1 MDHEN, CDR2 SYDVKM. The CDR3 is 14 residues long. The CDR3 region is CASSLSGQYYEQYF.

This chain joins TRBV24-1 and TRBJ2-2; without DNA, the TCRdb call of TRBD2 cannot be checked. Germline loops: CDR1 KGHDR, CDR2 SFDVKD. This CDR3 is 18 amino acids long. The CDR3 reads CATSDRPWRERNTGELFF.

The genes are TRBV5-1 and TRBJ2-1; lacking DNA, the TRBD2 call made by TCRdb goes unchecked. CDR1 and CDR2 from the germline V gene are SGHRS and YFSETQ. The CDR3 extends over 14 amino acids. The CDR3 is CASRRPGGGNEQFF.

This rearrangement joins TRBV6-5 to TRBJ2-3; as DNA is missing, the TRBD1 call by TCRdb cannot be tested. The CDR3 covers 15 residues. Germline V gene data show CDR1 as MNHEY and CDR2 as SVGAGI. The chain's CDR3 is CASSYWGQGTDTQYF.

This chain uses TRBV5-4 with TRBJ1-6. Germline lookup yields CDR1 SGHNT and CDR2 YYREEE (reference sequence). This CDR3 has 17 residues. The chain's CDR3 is CASSLDLESSYNSPLHF.

CDR3 residues: CATSVALSNQPQHF. The chain couples TRBV15 to TRBJ1-5; the TCRdb D gene call, TRBD1, has no DNA to confirm it. Germline V CDR1 and CDR2: LNHNV, YYDKDF (reference sequence). The CDR3 sequence is 14 residues long.

CDR3 region: CASSPGTRGFEQYF. The V and J genes are TRBV5-8 and TRBJ2-7; TCRdb's assignment of TRBD2 cannot be checked, as there is no DNA. The CDR3 sequence is 14 residues long. Per the germline V gene, CDR1 is SGHTS and CDR2 is YDEGEE.

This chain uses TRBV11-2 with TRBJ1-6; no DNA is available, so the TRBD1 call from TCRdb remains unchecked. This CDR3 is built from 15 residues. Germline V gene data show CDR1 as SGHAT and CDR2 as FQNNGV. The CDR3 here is CASSLVQALSSPLHF. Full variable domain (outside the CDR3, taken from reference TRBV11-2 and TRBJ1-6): EAGVAQSPRYKIIEKRQSVAFWCNPISGHATLYWYQQILGQGPKLLIQFQNNGVVDDSQLPKDRFSAERLKGVDSTLKIQPAKLEDSAVYLCASSLVQALSSPLHFGNGTRLTVT.

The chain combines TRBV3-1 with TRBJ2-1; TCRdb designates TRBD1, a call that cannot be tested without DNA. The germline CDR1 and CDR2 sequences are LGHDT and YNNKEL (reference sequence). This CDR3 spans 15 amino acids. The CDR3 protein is CASRGLDRHGDEQFF.

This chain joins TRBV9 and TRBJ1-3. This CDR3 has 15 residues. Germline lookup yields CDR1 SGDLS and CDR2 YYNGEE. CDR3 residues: CASSARTDSGNTIYF. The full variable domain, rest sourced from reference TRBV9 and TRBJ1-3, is DSGVTQTPKHLITATGQRVTLRCSPRSGDLSVYWYQQSLDQGLQFLIQYYNGEERAKGNILERFSAQQFPDLHSELNLSSLELGDSALYFCASSARTDSGNTIYFGEGSWLTVV.

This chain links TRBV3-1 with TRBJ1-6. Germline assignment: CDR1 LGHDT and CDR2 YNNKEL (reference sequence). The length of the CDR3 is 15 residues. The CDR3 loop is CASSQTRGSNSPLHF.

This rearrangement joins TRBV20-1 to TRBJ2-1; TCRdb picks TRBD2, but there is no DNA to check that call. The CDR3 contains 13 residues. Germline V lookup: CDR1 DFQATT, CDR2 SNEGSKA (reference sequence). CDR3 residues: CSARGGGRAGQFF.

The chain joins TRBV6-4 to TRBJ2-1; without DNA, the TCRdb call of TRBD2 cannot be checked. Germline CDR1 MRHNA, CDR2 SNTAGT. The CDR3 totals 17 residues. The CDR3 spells CASSKGLPISSYNEQFF.

CDR3 loop: CASSFWTGKVETQYF. V gene TRBV7-9 combines with J gene TRBJ2-5; with no DNA, the TCRdb D assignment of TRBD1 cannot be verified. The germline V gene has CDR1 SEHNR and CDR2 FQNEAQ (reference sequence). The CDR3 is 15 residues long.

This CDR3 is CASSYEGSGKLFF. The rearrangement joins TRBV6-5 to TRBJ1-4. The CDR3 length is 13 residues. CDR1 and CDR2 from the germline V gene are MNHEY and SVGAGI.

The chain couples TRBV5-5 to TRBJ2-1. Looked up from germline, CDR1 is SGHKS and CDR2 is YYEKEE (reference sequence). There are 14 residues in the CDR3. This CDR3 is CASSLLRQNNEQFF. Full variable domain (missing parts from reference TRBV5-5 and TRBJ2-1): DAGVTQSPTHLIKTRGQQVTLRCSPISGHKSVSWYQQVLGQGPQFIFQYYEKEERGRGNFPDRFSARQFPNYSSELNVNALLLGDSALYLCASSLLRQNNEQFFGPGTRLTVL.

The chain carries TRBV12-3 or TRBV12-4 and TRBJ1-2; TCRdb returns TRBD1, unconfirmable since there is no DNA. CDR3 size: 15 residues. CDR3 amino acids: CASSPTDRPSYGYTF.